This T cell receptor beta chain originates from a study of regulatory T cells in long-lasting Graves disease. Described time point: newly diagnosed GD, antithyroid drugs for less than 3 months. TCR sequences were obtained from RNA taken from PBMCs. This clonotype was detected many times. V was trimmed by 4 bases and J by 5 bases, leaving 13 bases between them. CDR1 and CDR2 from the germline V gene are SGHRS and YFSETQ. The CDR3 spans 14 residues. Combining iRepertoire HTBI primers with Arm-PCR of CDR3 regions, the authors built TCR beta libraries. One entry per CDR3 protein results from TCRdb running MiXCR on the multiplex PCR reads. The sample lists some 460,000 distinct CDR3 sequences, roughly 15% occurring once. The sample was also reused in another study, on T cells in Graves' hyperthyroidism and ophthalmopathy.

This clonotype originated in a middle-aged man with Graves disease. The input for sequencing was peripheral blood mononuclear cells (PBMCs), taken at new diagnosis, from a patient treated with antithyroid drugs. V and J are TRBV5-1 and TRBJ2-4, with D possibly matching TRBD2 (6 bases). The CDR3, as DNA: TGCGCCAGCAGCGAATCGGGGGACCAAAACATTCAGTACTTC. Translating gives CASSESGDQNIQYF. Full variable domain (missing parts from reference TRBV5-1 and TRBJ2-4): KAGVTQTPRYLIKTRGQQVTLSCSPISGHRSVSWYQQTPGQGLQFLFEYFSETQRNKGNFPGRFSGRQFSNSRSEMNVSTLELGDSALYLCASSESGDQNIQYFGAGTRLSVL.